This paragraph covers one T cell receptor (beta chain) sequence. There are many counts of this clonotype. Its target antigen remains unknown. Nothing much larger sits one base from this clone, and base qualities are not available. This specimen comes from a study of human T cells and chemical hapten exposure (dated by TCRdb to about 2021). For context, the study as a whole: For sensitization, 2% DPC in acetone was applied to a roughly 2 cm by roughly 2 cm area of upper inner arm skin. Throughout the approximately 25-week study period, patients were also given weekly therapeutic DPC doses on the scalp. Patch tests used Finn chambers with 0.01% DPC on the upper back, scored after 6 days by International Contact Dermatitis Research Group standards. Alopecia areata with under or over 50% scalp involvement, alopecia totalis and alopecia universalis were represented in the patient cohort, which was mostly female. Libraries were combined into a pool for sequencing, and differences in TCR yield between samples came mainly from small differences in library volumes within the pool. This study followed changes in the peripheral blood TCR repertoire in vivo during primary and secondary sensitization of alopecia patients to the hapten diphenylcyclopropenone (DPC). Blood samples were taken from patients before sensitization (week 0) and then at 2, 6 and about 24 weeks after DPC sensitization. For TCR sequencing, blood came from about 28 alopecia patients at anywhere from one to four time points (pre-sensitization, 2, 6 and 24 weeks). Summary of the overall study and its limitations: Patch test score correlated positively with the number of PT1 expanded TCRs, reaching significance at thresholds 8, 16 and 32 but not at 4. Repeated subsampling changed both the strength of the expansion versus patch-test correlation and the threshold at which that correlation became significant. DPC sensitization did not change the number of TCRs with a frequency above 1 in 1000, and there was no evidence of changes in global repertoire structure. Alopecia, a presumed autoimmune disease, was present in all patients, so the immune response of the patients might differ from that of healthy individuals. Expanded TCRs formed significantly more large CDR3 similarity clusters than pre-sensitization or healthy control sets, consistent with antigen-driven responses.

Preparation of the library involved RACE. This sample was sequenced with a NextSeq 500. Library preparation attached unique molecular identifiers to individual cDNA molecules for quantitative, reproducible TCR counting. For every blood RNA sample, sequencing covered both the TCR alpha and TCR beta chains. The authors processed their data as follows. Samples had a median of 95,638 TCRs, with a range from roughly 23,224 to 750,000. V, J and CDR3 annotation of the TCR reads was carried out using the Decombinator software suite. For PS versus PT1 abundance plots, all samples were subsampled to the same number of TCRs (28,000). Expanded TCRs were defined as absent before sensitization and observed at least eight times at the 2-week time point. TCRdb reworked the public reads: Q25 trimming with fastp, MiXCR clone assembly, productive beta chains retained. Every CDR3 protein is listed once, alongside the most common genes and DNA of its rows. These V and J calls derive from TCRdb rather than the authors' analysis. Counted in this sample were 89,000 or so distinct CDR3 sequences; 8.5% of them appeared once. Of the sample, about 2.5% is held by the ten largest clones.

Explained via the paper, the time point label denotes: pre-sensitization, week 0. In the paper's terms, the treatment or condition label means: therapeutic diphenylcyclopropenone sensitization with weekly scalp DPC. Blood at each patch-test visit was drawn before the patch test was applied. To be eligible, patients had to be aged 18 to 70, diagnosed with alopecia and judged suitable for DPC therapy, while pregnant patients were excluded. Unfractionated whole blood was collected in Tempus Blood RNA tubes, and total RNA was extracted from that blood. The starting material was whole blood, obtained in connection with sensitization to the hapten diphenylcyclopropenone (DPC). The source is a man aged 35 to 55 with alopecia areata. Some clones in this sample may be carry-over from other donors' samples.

The CDR3 corresponds to CSAEMDRATDTQYF. The nucleotide sequence reads TGCAGCGCCGAGATGGACAGGGCGACAGATACGCAGTATTTT. The rearrangement combines TRBV29-1 with TRBJ2-3, and 8 junction bases match TRBD1. The CDR3 sequence holds 14 residues, the cysteine and phenylalanine included. The only DNA kept is the CDR3, 42 bases in frame from the first base. V is pruned by 7 bases and J by 3 bases, leaving 9 bases of the junction without a gene match. The CDR1 and CDR2 encoded by the germline V gene are SQVTM and ANQGSEA.